These T cell receptor beta chains were read from a single sample in a study of blood T cell repertoires in COVID-19. The repertoire was sequenced with immunoSEQ multiplex PCR; TCRdb's copy has only in-frame clones and lacks some. The data hold about 39,000 clones, with approximately 79% observed a single time. The sequenced sample was peripheral blood. All receptors come from a man aged 65 to 79 with acute or convalescent COVID-19. The CDR3 runs from the conserved cysteine through the conserved F or W. The D gene is left open where the match is weak. Size is omitted from some rows. Given values are once, few, many or a class for expanded clones.

TRBJ2-1 TRBV9 NA TRBD2 TGTGCCAGCAGCTCTAGCGGGAGCTCCTACAATGAGCAGTTCTTC CASSSSGSSYNEQFF
TRBJ2-1 TRBV7-9 NA TRBD2 TGTGCCAGCAACTTACCCATTAGCGGGAGGGCCGGGAATGAGCAGTTCTTC CASNLPISGRAGNEQFF
TRBJ1-1 TRBV28 NA NA TGTGCCACCCAACCGAACGTATATTGGACAGACTTGAACACTGAAGCTTTCTTT CATQPNVYWTDLNTEAFF
TRBJ1-2 TRBV14 NA NA TGTGCCAGCAGCCCTGGCAGACTTTATGGCTACACCTTC CASSPGRLYGYTF
TRBJ1-1 TRBV3-1/TRBV3-2 NA TRBD1 TGTGCCAGCAGCCAGGGGGACAGCGTAGCTTTCTTT CASSQGDSVAFF
TRBJ2-7 TRBV2 NA NA TGTGCCAGTAGAAGCCGAGGACATTCCTACGAGCAGTACTTC CASRSRGHSYEQYF
TRBJ2-3 TRBV7-9 NA TRBD2 TGTGCCAGCAGCTTAGGGGCTAGCGGTACAGATACGCAGTATTTT CASSLGASGTDTQYF
TRBJ1-1 TRBV29-1 few NA TGCAGCGGACTGGGACACCCCAACACTGAAGCTTTCTTT CSGLGHPNTEAFF
TRBJ1-1 TRBV9 few TRBD1 TGTGCCAGCAGCGCCAGGACAGGGTCAGTTTCCGCTTTCTTT CASSARTGSVSAFF
TRBJ2-3 TRBV20-1 NA TRBD2 TGCAGTGCTAGTTCTAGCGGGAGTGGATATTCAGATACGCAGTATTTT CSASSSGSGYSDTQYF
TRBJ2-7 TRBV6-2/TRBV6-3 NA TRBD1 TGTGCCAGCAGTTTAAGGACAGGGGTTCTGGGAAGCTCCTACGAGCAGTACTTC CASSLRTGVLGSSYEQYF
TRBJ1-5 TRBV21-1 NA NA TGTGCCAGCAGCACCAGGACAGGGTTCAATCAGCCCCAGCATTTT CASSTRTGFNQPQHF
TRBJ1-2 TRBV5-4 NA TRBD1 TGTGCCAGCAGCTTGGGAGGAGGGGGCGGATTTGGCTACACCTTC CASSLGGGGGFGYTF
TRBJ1-1 TRBV2 NA NA TGTGCCAGCAGTGAGAACTCCGACTCCAGGACTTTTGCCTCATCAGCTTTCTTT CASSENSDSRTFASSAFF
TRBJ2-5 TRBV18 NA NA TGTGCCAGCTCACCAAGACAGGGACTAGAGACCCAGTACTTC CASSPRQGLETQYF
TRBJ2-1 TRBV24-1 NA TRBD1 TGTGCCACCAGTGATAACCGTCATAAGTTGACAGGGGGGAAATCCAGTGGGCAGTTCTTC CATSDNRHKLTGGKSSGQFF
TRBJ1-2 TRBV3-1/TRBV3-2 NA NA TGTGCCAGCAGCCAAGATCGAAGAGGGTCTGGCGGCTACACCTTC CASSQDRRGSGGYTF
TRBJ2-2 TRBV7-9 many TRBD2 TGTGCCAGCAGCTTCGGGCTAGCGGGAGAGGCCGGGGAGCTGTTTTTT CASSFGLAGEAGELFF
TRBJ1-4 TRBV9 NA TRBD1 TGTGCCAGCAGCCCCGGCCGGGACAGGGGAGTGTTTTTT CASSPGRDRGVFF
TRBJ2-6 TRBV24-1 NA TRBD1 TGTGCCACCGGACAGGCTGGGGCCAACGTCCTGACTTTC CATGQAGANVLTF
TRBJ2-1 TRBV9 NA NA TGTGCCAGCAGCGCTAGCCGCGGGGTATCCTACAATGAGCAGTTCTTC CASSASRGVSYNEQFF
TRBJ1-4 TRBV7-9 once NA TGTGCCAGCAGCTTTCAGCAGGGCGAAAAACTGTTTTTT CASSFQQGEKLFF
TRBJ2-1 TRBV11-2 NA TRBD1 TGTGCCAGCAGCTCCGGACAGGCCTACAATGAGCAGTTCTTC CASSSGQAYNEQFF
TRBJ2-1 TRBV5-1 NA NA TGCGCCAGCAGCTTGGGAGGGGGGGAGTCGGTCCTCTTC CASSLGGGESVLF
TRBJ1-4 TRBV4-1 NA TRBD1 TGCGCCAGCAGCCAGGGACAGGGGGGTAATGAAAAACTGTTTTTT CASSQGQGGNEKLFF
TRBJ2-7 TRBV11-2 NA NA TGTGCCAGCAGCTTAGTGGCAGGGCCCTCCTACGAGCAGTACTTC CASSLVAGPSYEQYF
TRBJ2-1 TRBV5-1 few NA TGCGCCAGCAGAACCTCCAGCGGAAACAATGAGCAGTTCTTC CASRTSSGNNEQFF
TRBJ1-6 TRBV6-5 NA NA TGTGCCAGCACGGGGGACTCCTATAATTCACCCCTCCACTTT CASTGDSYNSPLHF
TRBJ2-3 TRBV5-1 NA TRBD2 TGCGCCAGCAGCTTGGCCGTAGGGGAGGGGACAGATACGCAGTATTTT CASSLAVGEGTDTQYF
TRBJ2-7 TRBV4-1 NA NA TGCGCCAGCAGCCAAGGTGAGCAGGGGAACTACGAGCAGTACTTC CASSQGEQGNYEQYF
TRBJ2-5 TRBV19 NA NA TGTGCCAGTAGTAGGGACAATCGAGAGACCCAGTACTTC CASSRDNRETQYF
TRBJ1-1 TRBV5-1 once TRBD1 TGCGCCAGCAGCCAACGCCCTCGACAGGGGGATAACACTGAAGCTTTCTTT CASSQRPRQGDNTEAFF
TRBJ2-1 TRBV10-3 NA TRBD2 TGTGCCTCACAACCGGGACTAGCGGATGAGCAGTTCTTC CASQPGLADEQFF
TRBJ2-7 TRBV7-9 NA TRBD2 TGTGCCAGCAGCCGAGCGGGGAATGAGCAGTACTTC CASSRAGNEQYF
TRBJ2-3 TRBV28 NA NA TGTGCCAGCAGTTCCGCCGGGACATTCACAGATACGCAGTATTTT CASSSAGTFTDTQYF
TRBJ2-3 TRBV29-1 few NA TGCAGCGTCTCTATCCGGCAGGGGACACACTATACGCAGTATTTT CSVSIRQGTHYTQYF
TRBJ2-7 TRBV2 NA TRBD2 TGTGCCAGCGGGGTAGCGGGAGGGCCGATGTCCTACGAGCAGTACTTC CASGVAGGPMSYEQYF
TRBJ2-1 TRBV6-5 NA TRBD1 TGTGCCAGCAGTTTTGACAGGGCTGAGCAGTTCTTC CASSFDRAEQFF
TRBJ1-1 TRBV27 NA TRBD1 TGTGCCAGCAGTTTTCGGTCCGGCGGGACAGGGGTCAACACTGAAGCTTTCTTT CASSFRSGGTGVNTEAFF
TRBJ2-2 TRBV11-1 NA TRBD1 TGTGCCAGCAGCCCTCGGGACAGGGTCTTTAACGGGGAGCTGTTTTTT CASSPRDRVFNGELFF
TRBJ1-1 TRBV29-1 NA TRBD1 TGCAGCGTGACTGGACAGGAGGGCACTGAAGCTTTCTTT CSVTGQEGTEAFF
TRBJ1-1 TRBV28 once NA TGTGCCAGCAGGGGAGGGGGGGACGGAAGCGATCCTGAAGCTTTCTTT CASRGGGDGSDPEAFF
TRBJ2-3 TRBV19 NA TRBD2 TGTGCCAGTAGTATACAGGGTAGCGGGAGCACAGATACGCAGTATTTT CASSIQGSGSTDTQYF
TRBJ1-5 TRBV28 NA NA TGTGCCACTCGATTGGGGCATCAGCCCCAGCATTTT CATRLGHQPQHF
TRBJ2-1 TRBV7-2 NA NA TGTGCCAGCAGCTTCGGTAGCTACGATGAGCAGTTCTTC CASSFGSYDEQFF
TRBJ2-1 TRBV3-1/TRBV3-2 NA NA TGTGCCAGCAGCCACTCTAGCACCCCGAGGGACAATGAGCAGTTCTTC CASSHSSTPRDNEQFF
TRBJ2-2 TRBV18 NA TRBD2 TGTGCCAACAGCGGGAACGCCGGGGAGCTGTTTTTT CANSGNAGELFF
TRBJ2-2 TRBV27 NA NA TGTGCCAGCAGGATAGTAACCGGGGAGCTGTTTTTT CASRIVTGELFF
TRBJ2-2 TRBV7-9 NA NA TGTGCCAGCAGCCAAAACGCGATTAACACCGGGGAGCTGTTTTTT CASSQNAINTGELFF